This T cell receptor (beta chain) was sequenced for a study of cytomegalovirus exposure and HLA in healthy donors. Study outcomes and limitations: The classifier reportedly diagnosed cytomegalovirus status with high sensitivity and specificity.

With regard to this clone: Its antigen is unknown.

The PCR was carried out with 60 Vbeta primers and 13 Jbeta primers. Libraries were prepared by immunoSEQ multiplex PCR; TCRdb keeps only in-frame clonotypes and omits some of them. The sample totals approximately 190,000 clones. Deletions cut 0 bases from V and 7 bases from J, with 11 bases between. The CDR3 totals 15 residues. Germline V gene lookup returns CDR1 SGHRS and CDR2 YFSETQ. This receptor was taken from a man between 25 and 39 years old in good health and CMV-seronegative. V and J are TRBV5-1 and TRBJ1-6, with D tentatively TRBD1 (5 bases). Source material: PBMCs. This CDR3 reads CASSLAGEGNSPLHF. CDR3 coding DNA: TGCGCCAGCAGCTTGGCTGGGGAGGGGAATTCACCCCTCCACTTT.